This record looks at one TCR beta chain sequence and its context. The table came from immunoSEQ multiplex PCR; TCRdb's copy has only in-frame clones and leaves some out. Of 220,000 or so clones detected, approximately 83% appear once; the ten largest clones hold 3% to 4%. The sample is drawn from a study of blood T cell repertoires in COVID-19. Study in general: PBMCs, B-cell-depleted T cells, or T cells were the source of the cDNA or gDNA that made up the material.

The CDR3 length is 15 residues. From germline, CDR1 is LNHDA and CDR2 SQIVND (reference sequence). V gave up 10 bases and J gave up 0 bases; unmatched junction bases: 6. Sequencing input: PBMCs or T cells enriched from blood (not recorded which). This receptor was obtained from a woman aged 55-69 years who had recovered from COVID-19. The rearrangement joins TRBV19 to TRBJ1-6, with 7 bases fitting TRBD1. CDR3 nucleotides: TGTGCCACCAAACAGGGGAGCTCCTATAATTCACCCCTCCACTTT. This gives the protein CATKQGSSYNSPLHF.